The rows below give T cell receptor beta chains drawn from one sample of a study of draining lymph node invasion in breast cancer. TCRdb re-called the bulk RNA-seq reads with MiXCR, one entry per CDR3 protein. Among some 1,900 distinct CDR3 sequences listed, under 90% were seen once. The sequencing sample was made of sorted memory CD4+ effector T cells from a lymph node. These receptors all stem from a female donor with luminal breast cancer. Each CDR3 is given with its conserved first and last residue. Fields, in order: clone size, J gene, V gene, D gene, CDR3 protein, CDR3 DNA. A D gene is named only where the DNA matches it firmly. Size tells how often a clone was seen (once, few, many) or the class of an expanded clone, and some rows leave it out.

-	TRBJ2-1	TRBV7-2	TRBD1	CASSLAAGQGTYNEQFF	TGTGCCAGCAGCTTAGCGGCGGGACAGGGAACCTACAATGAGCAGTTCTTC
-	TRBJ2-4	TRBV5-1	-	CASSSAGTENIQYF	TGCGCCAGCAGCTCGGCCGGGACGGAAAACATTCAGTACTTC
-	TRBJ2-1	TRBV9	-	CASSVGRGSGNEQFF	TGTGCCAGCAGCGTAGGACGCGGCTCTGGTAATGAGCAGTTCTTC
-	TRBJ1-6	TRBV20-1	TRBD1	CSARHKDRTSSYNSPLHF	TGCAGTGCTCGACATAAGGACAGGACAAGCTCCTATAATTCACCCCTCCACTTT
once	TRBJ1-6	TRBV7-9	-	CASTSRSGSPLHF	TGTGCCAGCACCTCAAGGTCGGGCTCACCCCTCCACTTT
-	TRBJ1-2	TRBV11-2	TRBD1	CASGHGTGDYTF	TGTGCCTCGGGGCATGGGACAGGGGACTACACCTTC
-	TRBJ1-6	TRBV6-1	-	CASTETSNSPLHF	TGTGCCAGCACCGAGACCTCAAATTCACCCCTCCACTTT
-	TRBJ2-3	TRBV6-1	-	CASRDRDTFSGTQYF	TGTGCCAGCAGAGACCGGGACACCTTCTCCGGTACGCAGTATTTT
-	TRBJ1-2	TRBV11-2	-	CASSYTGGYYGYTF	TGTGCCAGCAGCTACACCGGGGGCTACTATGGCTACACCTTC
-	TRBJ2-7	TRBV2	-	CASNLRYEQYF	TGTGCCAGCAACCTACGATACGAGCAGTACTTC
-	TRBJ1-5	TRBV6-6	TRBD1	CASSSGQPNQPQHF	TGTGCCAGCAGTTCGGGACAGCCCAATCAGCCCCAGCATTTT
few	TRBJ1-4	TRBV4-2	TRBD1	CASSPGQGVATNEKLFF	TGTGCCAGCAGCCCCGGACAGGGCGTTGCAACTAATGAAAAACTGTTTTTT
once	TRBJ1-1	TRBV5-1	-	CASSWTANTEAFF	TGCGCCAGCAGCTGGACCGCGAACACTGAAGCTTTCTTT